What follows is one T cell receptor (beta chain) and its context. Its antigen remains unidentified. This specimen comes from a study of T cell repertoires in cytomegalovirus infection. Study-level background: TCR beta signatures that were public indicated CMV infection and matching HLA type.

In TCRdb, the reads were re-called with MiXCR into one record per CDR3 protein. The top ten hold approximately 31% of the sample, which has approximately 190,000 distinct CDR3 sequences, about 28% seen once. Trimming took 1 base from V and 1 from J, leaving 11 bases between them. The CDR3 has 15 amino acids. Germline lookup yields CDR1 SGHNT and CDR2 YENEEA. Study-wide findings and caveats: The cumulative frequency of public TCR beta families distinguished individuals who carried CMV together with the relevant HLA. It was HLA-C-restricted CMV-specific TCR beta clonotypes that dominated the response ex vivo.

The clonotype comes from a human donor in good health (CMV status not recorded). Some clones in this sample may be carry-over from other donors' samples. The material sequenced was PBMCs. The chain has TRBV11-3 and TRBJ2-7, with D possibly being TRBD1 or TRBD2 (5 bases each). The DNA for the CDR3 is TGTGCCAGCAGCTTAGGCCCGGGACCGTCCTACGAGCAGTACTTC. It codes for CASSLGPGPSYEQYF.